This T cell receptor beta chain was observed in a study of tumor-infiltrating lymphocytes in primary liver carcinoma. A word on this clonotype: A junction boundary mismatches the germline segment, possibly from a read error.

Starting from approximately 470 ng of total RNA, TCR beta cDNA was produced with a primer in the constant region. Generation of the TCR beta libraries relied on three nested multiplex PCR rounds using slightly modified ARM-PCR. A C-beta reverse primer was combined with TRBV1-TRBV30 forward primers in the first two PCR rounds, and each round had 10 cycles. TCRdb reprocessed the multiplex PCR reads via MiXCR and lists one record per CDR3 protein. The sample has some 130,000 distinct CDR3 sequences, roughly 70% seen once. The length of the CDR3 is 11 residues. Unsorted bulk tissue (about 18-30 mg) underwent RNA and DNA co-extraction.

The source of this sequence is a woman between 55 and 75 years old with primary liver carcinoma and hepatitis B virus infection. V and J are TRBV12-3 or TRBV12-4 and TRBJ1-6; no firm D call. The sample was tumor-adjacent normal liver tissue. The CDR3 bases are TGTGCCAGCAGTGTCAATTCACCCTTCCACTTT. Protein sequence: CASSVNSPFHF.